This TCR beta chain was sequenced in a study of cytomegalovirus exposure and HLA in healthy donors. Study-wide points: Prediction of most subjects' HLA-A and HLA-B alleles by TCR beta sequences was reportedly accurate. TRBV6-2, TRBV6-3 and some other V segments were excluded as indistinguishable. The later analysis indicated that the majority of CMV-associated TCR beta chains appeared HLA-restricted.

The germline V and J ends were trimmed by 6 bases and 4 bases, with 15 bases remaining between them. This CDR3 is 14 amino acids long. Germline-derived CDR1 and CDR2 are MNHEY and SVGAGI. A word on this clone: Its antigen is undetermined.

Amplification used 60 Vbeta primers and 13 Jbeta primers. Original processing notes: Later, an analysis found roughly 80 million unique TCR beta chains, and 10 million to 11 million of these were shared. Using immunoSEQ multiplex PCR, the repertoire was profiled, and TCRdb retains in-frame clones only, with some absent. That table furnishes V, J and clone size, whereas the DNA furnished D and trimming. The profile shows roughly 230,000 clones, approximately 91% of them singletons. Material for sequencing was PBMCs. The sequence was collected from a girl aged 2 to 9 in good health and CMV-seronegative. This chain connects TRBV6-5 to TRBJ2-5; TRBD2 might be the D (5 bases). Written as DNA, the CDR3 is TGTGCCAGCAGCCACCGGATCCGGGGAGAGACCCAGTACTTC. This codes for CASSHRIRGETQYF.